These 24 T cell receptor beta chains share one sample of origin, sequenced in a study of blood T cell repertoires in COVID-19. The table came from immunoSEQ multiplex PCR; TCRdb's copy has only in-frame clones and leaves some out. The data hold roughly 80,000 clones, with about nine tenths observed a single time. Sequenced sample: peripheral blood. All receptors derive from a woman in her forties or fifties in a cohort sampled during active COVID-19.

The chain is built from TRBV7-8 and TRBJ2-1; D perhaps matches TRBD2 (5 bases). This CDR3 has 13 amino acids. The germline V and J ends were trimmed by 8 bases and 5 bases, with 13 bases remaining between them. From germline, CDR1 is SGHVS and CDR2 FQNEAQ. This CDR3 is CASVSGINNEQFF. CDR3 sequence (DNA): TGTGCCAGCGTGAGCGGAATAAACAATGAGCAGTTCTTC.

The chain recombines TRBV7-9 with TRBJ2-7; 10 bases are shared with TRBD2. V gave up 2 bases and J gave up 3 bases; unmatched junction bases: 4. The CDR3 extends over 15 amino acids. CDR1 is SEHNR and CDR2 is FQNEAQ in the germline V gene (reference sequence). In DNA, the CDR3 is TGTGCCAGCAGCTTACTAGCGGGAGTTAACTACGAGCAGTACTTC. It translates to CASSLLAGVNYEQYF.

V usage is TRBV11-2 and J usage is TRBJ1-6; 7 bases are a match to TRBD1. Germline V CDR1 and CDR2: SGHAT, FQNNGV. The V and J ends lost 6 bases and 14 bases, in that order; junction bases with no gene match: 25. CDR3 length: 18 amino acids. The CDR3 DNA follows: TGTGCCAGCAGTTCCCCCCGACAGGGAATCCAGAAGGCCGGCACCCTCCACTTT. Translating gives CASSSPRQGIQKAGTLHF.

V usage is TRBV5-4 and J usage is TRBJ2-3, with D possibly matching TRBD2 (7 bases). The CDR3 length is 16 residues. Trimming removed 3 bases at V and 2 bases at J, with 16 bases between. Germline lookup yields CDR1 SGHNT and CDR2 YYREEE (reference sequence). The CDR3 loop is CASSSRAGASTDTQYF. CDR3 in DNA: TGTGCCAGCAGCTCGAGGGCGGGGGCCTCCACAGATACGCAGTATTTT.

The rearrangement uses TRBV20-1 and TRBJ1-2; TRBD1 agrees at 7 bases. V trimming: 4 bases; J trimming: 7 bases; junction bases outside the gene matches: 3. Per the germline V gene, CDR1 is DFQATT and CDR2 is SNEGSKA (reference sequence). The CDR3 is 11 amino acids. CDR3 protein: CSATDRRGYTF. CDR3 in DNA: TGCAGTGCTACGGACAGGCGTGGCTACACCTTC.

The chain uses TRBV9 and TRBJ1-6; possibly TRBD1 for D (6 bases). CDR1 and CDR2 from the germline V gene are SGDLS and YYNGEE. The CDR3 runs to 15 residues. V lost 2 bases to trimming and J lost 5 bases, with 11 bases between them. The CDR3 loop reads CASSVQGMDNSPLHF. The CDR3, as DNA: TGTGCCAGCAGCGTCCAGGGGATGGATAATTCACCCCTCCACTTT.

This clone was counted once. The chain employs TRBV11-2 and TRBJ2-7; no clear D. CDR3 length equals 12 residues. Germline-derived CDR1 and CDR2 are SGHAT and FQNNGV. The V gene lost 0 bases and the J gene lost 3 bases, with 3 bases spanning the gap. The CDR3 is CASSLDRYEQYF. The CDR3 coding sequence is TGTGCCAGCAGCTTAGATCGCTACGAGCAGTACTTC.

The genes are TRBV5-1 and TRBJ2-1; no clear D. The germline CDR1 and CDR2 sequences are SGHRS and YFSETQ. CDR3 size: 12 residues. V shed 5 bases and J shed 4 bases, with 7 bases lying between them. CDR3 in DNA: TGCGCCAGCAGGGCGGATTACAATGAGCAGTTCTTC. Encoded protein: CASRADYNEQFF.

The V call is TRBV5-4, the J call TRBJ1-2; 7 bases align to TRBD1. Germline lookup yields CDR1 SGHNT and CDR2 YYREEE (reference sequence). This CDR3 is built from 14 residues. V lost 1 base, J lost 2 bases, and 2 bases stayed unmatched. Here the CDR3 DNA reads TGTGCCAGCAGCTTGCCGACAGGGAACTATGGCTACACCTTC. It specifies CASSLPTGNYGYTF.

This sequence joins TRBV5-4 and TRBJ1-3; unclear D gene. Germline V gene data show CDR1 as SGHNT and CDR2 as YYREEE (reference sequence). The V and J ends lost 5 bases and 0 bases respectively, with 12 bases between them. This CDR3 comprises 15 residues. CDR3 nucleotide sequence: TGTGCCAGCAGTCCACAGCCTAACTCTGGAAACACCATATATTTT. Translated: CASSPQPNSGNTIYF.

The J gene is TRBJ2-3, the V gene TRBV7-2, with 9 bases aligning to TRBD2. Unmatched junction bases numbered 17, after V lost 5 bases and J lost 5 bases. The germline V gene encodes CDR1 SGHTA and CDR2 FQGNSA. The CDR3 loop spans 18 amino acids. The CDR3 coding sequence is TGTGCCAGCAGCCCCTCGGGCTTGGGGCGGGGGGGCGGAGATACGCAGTATTTT. Translated: CASSPSGLGRGGGDTQYF.

Notes on this clone: One end of the junction does not line up with germline, which may come from a read error. The V call is TRBV2, the J call TRBJ1-3, with D hard to call. Germline CDR1 is SNHLY and CDR2 is FYNNEI. The CDR3 length is 16 residues. The CDR3 sequence is CASRERLGSSGNTIYF. The CDR3 DNA reads as TGTGCCAGCCGTGAAAGATTAGGGAGCTCTGGAAACACCATATATTTT.

This rearrangement joins TRBV6-2 or TRBV6-3 to TRBJ1-2; no clear D. Germline V gene lookup returns CDR1 MNHEY and CDR2 SVGEGT. This CDR3 is 12 amino acids long. The V end lost 5 bases, the J end lost 5 bases, and 9 bases lay between the germline ends. In nucleotides, the CDR3 is TGTGCCAGCAGTACTACGGGTTATGGCTACACCTTC. This translates into CASSTTGYGYTF.

This chain joins TRBV18 and TRBJ1-6, with D perhaps matching TRBD1 (6 bases). CDR1 and CDR2 from the germline V gene are KGHSH and LQKENI. The CDR3 runs 14 residues. The ends were cut back, 6 bases at V and 10 bases at J, with 16 bases in the middle. CDR3 DNA: TGTGCCAGCTCCCGGGACAAGGGACGATCACCCCTCCACTTT. It is translated as CASSRDKGRSPLHF.

The V gene is TRBV30, the J gene TRBJ2-7; maybe TRBD1 (6 bases). V lost 5 bases and J 3 bases, leaving 14 bases between the germline ends. Germline CDR1 GTSNPN, CDR2 SVGIG (reference sequence). CDR3 length equals 13 residues. CDR3 DNA sequence: TGTGCCTGGGCAGGGGACCCAATCTACGAGCAGTACTTC. Encoded protein: CAWAGDPIYEQYF.

V and J are TRBV19 and TRBJ1-4; 8 bases fit TRBD1. The germline V gene has CDR1 LNHDA and CDR2 SQIVND (reference sequence). V lost 5 bases and J lost 3; bases outside the gene matches: 8. The CDR3 has 16 amino acids. The CDR3 loop reads CASSVQGAVANEKLFF. The CDR3 region has the DNA TGTGCCAGTAGTGTCCAGGGGGCCGTAGCTAATGAAAAACTGTTTTTT.

V usage is TRBV6-4 and J usage is TRBJ1-4; D not certain. Germline-derived CDR1 and CDR2 are MRHNA and SNTAGT. CDR3 size: 15 residues. Trimming shortened V by 9 bases and J by 3 bases, and 17 bases separated the two germline ends. In nucleotides, the CDR3 is TGTGCCAGTCCCCTAGGAGGGCGGCCTAATGAAAAACTGTTTTTT. Translated, it gives CASPLGGRPNEKLFF.

The chain employs TRBV2 and TRBJ2-5; TRBD1 aligns across 9 bases. After removal of 5 bases from V and 4 bases from J, the junction contained 5 bases not matched to a gene. The length of the CDR3 is 14 residues. From germline, CDR1 is SNHLY and CDR2 FYNNEI. DNA for the CDR3: TGTGCCAGCAGTCAAACAGGGGGCGGAGAGACCCAGTACTTC. Its protein is CASSQTGGGETQYF. Looking up the rest from reference TRBV2 and TRBJ2-5 gives the full variable domain: EPEVTQTPSHQVTQMGQEVILRCVPISNHLYFYWYRQILGQKVEFLVSFYNNEISEKSEIFDDQFSVERPDGSNFTLKIRSTKLEDSAMYFCASSQTGGGETQYFGPGTRLLVL.

The V call is TRBV2, the J call TRBJ1-4, with 12 bases matching TRBD1. CDR1 and CDR2 from the germline V gene are SNHLY and FYNNEI. The junction had 5 bases not matched to a gene; V was cut back by 7 bases and J by 8 bases. The CDR3 is made up of 14 amino acids. The CDR3 spells CASNRGTGGEKLFF. Written as DNA, the CDR3 is TGTGCCAGCAATCGGGGGACAGGGGGCGAAAAACTGTTTTTT.

The table lists this clone with a count of one. The V gene is TRBV28, the J gene TRBJ2-2; D perhaps matches TRBD2 (5 bases). The length of the CDR3 is 16 residues. Between the trimmed V and J ends, which lost 5 bases and 3 bases, there was a span of 16 bases. Germline lookup yields CDR1 MDHEN and CDR2 SYDVKM. CDR3 sequence (DNA): TGTGCCAGCAGTCGACCCCCAGCGGAGTACACCGGGGAGCTGTTTTTT. Translating gives CASSRPPAEYTGELFF. Full variable domain (missing parts from reference TRBV28 and TRBJ2-2): DVKVTQSSRYLVKRTGEKVFLECVQDMDHENMFWYRQDPGLGLRLIYFSYDVKMKEKGDIPEGYSVSREKKERFSLILESASTNQTSMYLCASSRPPAEYTGELFFGEGSRLTVL.

The V gene is TRBV4-1, the J gene TRBJ1-2, with D perhaps matching TRBD1 (6 bases). Germline assignment: CDR1 MGHRA and CDR2 YSYEKL. The ends were cut back, 3 bases at V and 4 bases at J, with 15 bases in the middle. The CDR3 sequence is 15 residues long. CDR3 coding DNA: TGCGCCAGCAGCCAGGGGGGGGCGCGTCTCTATGGCTACACCTTC. Its translation is CASSQGGARLYGYTF.

The V call is TRBV9, the J call TRBJ1-2, with a possible D match to TRBD1 (5 bases). Germline V gene lookup returns CDR1 SGDLS and CDR2 YYNGEE. The CDR3 runs to 15 residues. V lost 3 bases, J lost 6 bases, and 18 bases lay in between. The CDR3 region is CASSGLRGELHGYTF. DNA for the CDR3: TGTGCCAGCAGCGGGCTGCGGGGGGAGTTACATGGCTACACCTTC.

This clone appeared once. The rearrangement joins TRBV24-1 to TRBJ2-7, with TRBD1 matching over 7 bases. The V gene end was trimmed by 3 bases and the J gene end by 10 bases; junction bases not matched to a gene: 5. CDR3 length equals 12 residues. Germline CDR1 KGHDR, CDR2 SFDVKD. CDR3 sequence (DNA): TGTGCCACCAGTGATCCCGGGACAGATCAGTACTTC. It translates to CATSDPGTDQYF.

The V gene is TRBV15, the J gene TRBJ2-2; 7 bases map to TRBD2. Unmatched junction bases numbered 8, after V lost 2 bases and J lost 2 bases. Germline lookup yields CDR1 LNHNV and CDR2 YYDKDF (reference sequence). The CDR3 sequence is 17 residues long. The CDR3 nucleotides are TGTGCCACCAGCAGATCCTCCAGCGGGACCAACACCGGGGAGCTGTTTTTT. It yields the protein CATSRSSSGTNTGELFF.